This note documents a single TCR beta chain sequence. Its target is not known. The data derive from a study of cytomegalovirus exposure and HLA in healthy donors. Both 60 Vbeta primers and 13 Jbeta primers went into the PCR. Profiling relied on immunoSEQ multiplex PCR, and the TCRdb table lists in-frame clones only, not all of them. The sample has about 190,000 clones, roughly 86% seen once. Regarding the study as a whole: Later analysis demonstrated an association between a missense DCLRE1C variant and TCR beta V- and J-gene trimming.

Trimming took off 3 bases at V and 3 bases at J, with 12 bases between the two ends. Germline V gene data show CDR1 as MDHEN and CDR2 as SYDVKM. The CDR3 spans 16 residues. Sequenced input: PBMCs. This receptor was identified in a woman younger than 30 in good health and CMV-seronegative. The chain couples TRBV28 to TRBJ1-6; D might be TRBD1 (6 bases). The CDR3 reads CASSLGAGLYNSPLHF. Here the CDR3 DNA reads TGTGCCAGCAGTTTGGGGGCAGGCCTCTATAATTCACCCCTCCACTTT.